This TCR beta chain was profiled in a study of T-cell memory formation after mild COVID-19. Study details: In these data, TCR clusters were largely donor specific. Study-level points and caveats: In pre-infection memory, a portion of responding clones appeared, which suggested that cross-reactive memory joined. CD4/CD8 balance characterized clones contracting day 15 to 85, and CD4+ skew characterized later expanders. Mainly in CM and EM were contracting CD4+ clones; CD8+ were in EMRA.

This CDR3 is 18 amino acids long. The junction had 12 bases not matched to a gene; V was cut back by 7 bases and J by 0 bases. TCRdb passed the 5' RACE reads through MiXCR, listing each CDR3 protein once. The sample yields about 150,000 distinct CDR3 sequences, under 25% seen once. This clonotype appeared once. The antigen remains unidentified. V and J are TRBV12-3 or TRBV12-4 and TRBJ2-6; 7 bases line up with TRBD1. The TCR sequence derives from an adult woman who had mild COVID-19 (a few samples of this study predate the infection). Cell type and time point are not known. Material: PBMCs or a T cell subset sorted from them (not recorded which). Written as DNA, the CDR3 is TGTGCCAGCACGGGAAATAAAGGGGGCGTCTCTGGGGCCAACGTCCTGACTTTC. This encodes CASTGNKGGVSGANVLTF.